The TCR beta chain under discussion was sequenced for a study of neoadjuvant anti-PD-1 for oral cavity cancer. Study-level information: Patients without progression received a fourth nivolumab dose around day 43, then surgical resection on days 50-56.

The method was immunoSEQ multiplex PCR; TCRdb's version includes in-frame clones alone and lacks a portion of them. The table has about 10,000 clones, roughly 57% seen once; the top ten hold 3.5% to 5%. The CDR3 is made up of 13 amino acids. Trimming removed 4 bases at V and 1 base at J, with 4 bases between. CDR1 and CDR2 from the germline V gene are MDHEN and SYDVKM. This sample's time point: after neoadjuvant nivolumab, at surgical resection. The receptor was isolated from a person aged 40-85 years with oral cavity squamous cell carcinoma. Sequencing was performed on PBMCs, taken after nivolumab (anti-PD-1) treatment. The chain employs TRBV28 and TRBJ1-4; D is unresolved. The CDR3 region is CASSSGTNEKLFF. CDR3 in DNA: TGTGCCAGCAGTTCAGGAACTAATGAAAAACTGTTTTTT. Supplemented by reference TRBV28 and TRBJ1-4, the full variable domain reads DVKVTQSSRYLVKRTGEKVFLECVQDMDHENMFWYRQDPGLGLRLIYFSYDVKMKEKGDIPEGYSVSREKKERFSLILESASTNQTSMYLCASSSGTNEKLFFGSGTQLSVL.